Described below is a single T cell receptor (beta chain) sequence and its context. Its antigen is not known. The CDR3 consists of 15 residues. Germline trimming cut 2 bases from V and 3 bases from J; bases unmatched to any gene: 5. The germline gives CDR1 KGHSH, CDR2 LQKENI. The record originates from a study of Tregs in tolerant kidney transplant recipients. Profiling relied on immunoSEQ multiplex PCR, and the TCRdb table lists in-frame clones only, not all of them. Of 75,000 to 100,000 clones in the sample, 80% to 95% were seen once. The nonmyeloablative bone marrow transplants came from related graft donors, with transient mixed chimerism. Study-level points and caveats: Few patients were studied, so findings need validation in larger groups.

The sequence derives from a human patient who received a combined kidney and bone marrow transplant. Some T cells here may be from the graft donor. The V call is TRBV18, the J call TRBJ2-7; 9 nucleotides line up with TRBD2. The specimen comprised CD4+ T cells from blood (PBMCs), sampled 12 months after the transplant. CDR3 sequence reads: CASSPASGTHYEQYF. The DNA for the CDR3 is TGTGCCAGCTCACCAGCTAGCGGGACACACTACGAGCAGTACTTC.